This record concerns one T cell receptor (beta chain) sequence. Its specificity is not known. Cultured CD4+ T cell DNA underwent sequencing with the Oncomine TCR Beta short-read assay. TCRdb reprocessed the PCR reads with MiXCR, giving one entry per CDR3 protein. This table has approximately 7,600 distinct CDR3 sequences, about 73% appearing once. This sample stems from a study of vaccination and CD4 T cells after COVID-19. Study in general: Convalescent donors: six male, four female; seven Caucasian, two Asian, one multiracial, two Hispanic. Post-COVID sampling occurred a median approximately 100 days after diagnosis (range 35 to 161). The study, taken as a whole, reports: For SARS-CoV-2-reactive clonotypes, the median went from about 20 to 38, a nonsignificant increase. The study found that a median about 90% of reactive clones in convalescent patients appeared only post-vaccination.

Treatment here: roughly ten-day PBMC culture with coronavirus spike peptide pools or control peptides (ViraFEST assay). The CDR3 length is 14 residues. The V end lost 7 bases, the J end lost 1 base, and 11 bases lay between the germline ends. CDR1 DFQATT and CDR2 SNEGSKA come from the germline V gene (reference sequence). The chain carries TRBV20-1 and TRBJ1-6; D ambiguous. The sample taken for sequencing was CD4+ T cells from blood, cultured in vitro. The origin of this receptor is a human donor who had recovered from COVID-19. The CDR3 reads CSVRLRSYNSPLHF. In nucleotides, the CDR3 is TGCAGTGTCAGGTTGAGGTCCTATAATTCACCCCTCCACTTT.